The subject of this entry is one T cell receptor beta chain. The source of the sample is a study of T cell changes during pregnancy in multiple sclerosis. TCRdb's table, derived via immunoSEQ multiplex PCR, lists solely in-frame clones and lacks some. The table shows about 120,000 clones, with approximately 95% occurring only once. This CDR3 is 17 amino acids long. The V gene end was trimmed by 6 bases and the J gene end by 0 bases; junction bases not matched to a gene: 12. Germline V CDR1 and CDR2: MDHEN, SYDVKM. The clonotype comes from a female donor with multiple sclerosis, enrolled in a pregnancy study. Material: peripheral blood, obtained before pregnancy. The chain carries TRBV28 and TRBJ1-2; 8 bases align to TRBD1. The CDR3, as DNA: TGTGCCAGCAGAGACCGACAGGGGCGGTCCCCTAACTATGGCTACACCTTC. Residues: CASRDRQGRSPNYGYTF.